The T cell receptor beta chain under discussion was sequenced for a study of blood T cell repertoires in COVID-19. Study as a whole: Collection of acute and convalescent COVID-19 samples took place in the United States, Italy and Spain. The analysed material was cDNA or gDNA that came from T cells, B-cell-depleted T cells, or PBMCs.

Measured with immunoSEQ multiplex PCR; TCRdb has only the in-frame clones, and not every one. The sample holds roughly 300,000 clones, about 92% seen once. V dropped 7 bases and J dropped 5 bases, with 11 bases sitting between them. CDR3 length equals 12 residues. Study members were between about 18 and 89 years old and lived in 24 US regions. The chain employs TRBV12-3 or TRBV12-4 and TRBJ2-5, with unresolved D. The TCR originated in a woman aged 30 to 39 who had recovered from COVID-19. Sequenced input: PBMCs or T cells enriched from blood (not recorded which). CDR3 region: CASTRPLETQYF. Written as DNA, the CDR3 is TGTGCCAGCACTCGTCCCTTGGAGACCCAGTACTTC.